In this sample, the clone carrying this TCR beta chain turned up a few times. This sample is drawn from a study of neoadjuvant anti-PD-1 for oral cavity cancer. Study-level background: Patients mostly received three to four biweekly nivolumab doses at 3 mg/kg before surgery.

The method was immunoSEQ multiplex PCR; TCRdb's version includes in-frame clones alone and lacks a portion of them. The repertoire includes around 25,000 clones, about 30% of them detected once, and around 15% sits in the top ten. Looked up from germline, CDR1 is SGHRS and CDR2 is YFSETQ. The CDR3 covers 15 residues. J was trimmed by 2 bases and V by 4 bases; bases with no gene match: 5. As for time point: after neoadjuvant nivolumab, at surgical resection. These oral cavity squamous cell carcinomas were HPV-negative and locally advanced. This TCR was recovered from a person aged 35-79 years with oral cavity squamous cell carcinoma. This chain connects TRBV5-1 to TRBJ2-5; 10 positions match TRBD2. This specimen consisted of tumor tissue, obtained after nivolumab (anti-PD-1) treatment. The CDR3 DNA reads TGCGCCAGCAGCCCAGGGACTAGCGTACAAGAGACCCAGTACTTC. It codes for CASSPGTSVQETQYF.